This T cell receptor beta chain was identified in a study of cytomegalovirus exposure and HLA in healthy donors. Germline V gene data show CDR1 as SNHLY and CDR2 as FYNNEI. Between the trimmed V and J ends, which lost 2 bases and 1 base, there was a span of 11 bases. CDR3 length: 15 residues. Study findings and constraints: Reports credit the classifier with highly specific, highly sensitive diagnosis of cytomegalovirus status.

While the first cohort had fewer than 850 subjects, the donors belonged to the separate validation cohort of over a hundred subjects. Sequencing was performed with immunoSEQ multiplex PCR; in TCRdb, only in-frame clones are kept and a portion is missing. Of 150,000 to 200,000 clones listed, approximately 86% are singletons. The table lists this clone with a few counts. Its target is not known. Sequencing was performed on PBMCs. The TCR was taken from a man aged 25 to 45 in good health and CMV-seropositive. The rearrangement joins TRBV2 to TRBJ1-2; tentative D call: TRBD1 (6 bases). CDR3: CASSERGQINYGYTF. The CDR3 DNA sequence: TGTGCCAGCAGTGAAAGAGGACAGATTAACTATGGCTACACCTTC.